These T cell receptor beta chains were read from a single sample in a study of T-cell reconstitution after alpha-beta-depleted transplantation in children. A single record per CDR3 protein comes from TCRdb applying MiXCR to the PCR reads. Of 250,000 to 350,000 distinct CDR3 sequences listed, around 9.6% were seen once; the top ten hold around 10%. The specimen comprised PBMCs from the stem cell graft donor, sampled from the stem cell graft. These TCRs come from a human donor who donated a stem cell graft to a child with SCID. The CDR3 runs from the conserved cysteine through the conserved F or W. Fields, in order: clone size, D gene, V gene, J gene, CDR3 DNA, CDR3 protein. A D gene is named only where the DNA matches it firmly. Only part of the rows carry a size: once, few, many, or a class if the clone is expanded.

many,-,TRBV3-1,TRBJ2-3,TGTGCCAGCAGCCAGGGGGGACTTTCGCGCACAGATACGCAGTATTTT,CASSQGGLSRTDTQYF
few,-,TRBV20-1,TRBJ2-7,TGCAGTGCTAGAGCCAACCCCGGTCCCACCTACGAGCAGTACTTC,CSARANPGPTYEQYF
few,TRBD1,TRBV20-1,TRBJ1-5,TGCAGTTCCAGGACAGGGGGTGGTCAGCCCCAGCATTTT,CSSRTGGGQPQHF
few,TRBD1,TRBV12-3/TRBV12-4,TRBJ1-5,TGTGCCAGCAGTCCAGGACAGGGGGCAGGGCAGCCCCAGCATTTT,CASSPGQGAGQPQHF
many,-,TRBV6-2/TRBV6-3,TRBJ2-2,TGTGCCAGCGGGGATCTTGGACGGGGCACCGGGGAGCTGTTTTTT,CASGDLGRGTGELFF
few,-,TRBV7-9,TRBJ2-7,TGTGCCAGCAGGCTGGGGTCAGGACTCTACGAGCAGTACTTC,CASRLGSGLYEQYF
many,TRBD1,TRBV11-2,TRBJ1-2,TGTGCCAGCAGCGCACCGGGACAGGTCCCGGGGGGCTACACCTTC,CASSAPGQVPGGYTF
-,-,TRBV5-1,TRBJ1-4,TGCGCCAGCAGCTTGTTCGGTAGCGTGGGGACTAATGAAAAACTGTTTTTT,CASSLFGSVGTNEKLFF
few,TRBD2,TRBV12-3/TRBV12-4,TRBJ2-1,TGTGCCAGCAGTCCCCCTAGCGGGGGTTTCTCCTACAATGAGCAGTTCTTC,CASSPPSGGFSYNEQFF
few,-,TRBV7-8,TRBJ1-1,TGTGCCAGCGCCTCGGAACCGAACACTGAAGCTTTCTTT,CASASEPNTEAFF
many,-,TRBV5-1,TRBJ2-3,TGCGCCAGCAGCTTAGCCGATAGCACAGATACGCAGTATTTT,CASSLADSTDTQYF
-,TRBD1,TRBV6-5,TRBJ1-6,TGTGCCAGCACCACGGGACAGGGAAATTCACCCCTCCACTTT,CASTTGQGNSPLHF
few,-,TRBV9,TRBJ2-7,TGTGCCAGCAGCGTAGGAGGACAAATCTACGAGCAGTACTTC,CASSVGGQIYEQYF
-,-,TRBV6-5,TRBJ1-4,TGTGCCAGCAGTTACTCCCCCCAAGCGGTAGGGGAAAAACTGTTTTTT,CASSYSPQAVGEKLFF
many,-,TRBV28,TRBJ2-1,TGTGCCAGCAAACCCTATGGCAAGAACTCCTACAATGAGCAGTTCTTC,CASKPYGKNSYNEQFF
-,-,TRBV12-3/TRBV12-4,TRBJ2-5,TGTGCCAGCACTAGGGGTCTGGAGACCCAGTACTTC,CASTRGLETQYF
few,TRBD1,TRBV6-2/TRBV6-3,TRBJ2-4,TGTGCCAGCAGTTCTTTTAGGGGACAGAGCTTACTAGCCAAAAACATTCAGTACTTC,CASSSFRGQSLLAKNIQYF
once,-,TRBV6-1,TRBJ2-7,TGTGCCAGCAGCATGAATCAGGACACATCCTTTCAGTACTTC,CASSMNQDTSFQYF
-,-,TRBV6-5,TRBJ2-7,TGTGCCAGCAGCCGGGACCCCTCCTACGAGCAGTACTTC,CASSRDPSYEQYF
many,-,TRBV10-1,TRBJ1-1,TGCGCCAGCAGTGTTAAGGTAAACACTGAAGCTTTCTTT,CASSVKVNTEAFF
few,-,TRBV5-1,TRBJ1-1,TGCGCCAGCAGCTTGACACAGGTCACGAACACTGAAGCTTTCTTT,CASSLTQVTNTEAFF
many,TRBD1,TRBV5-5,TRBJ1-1,TGTGCCAGCAGCTTGCGCGGGACAGGTGAAGCTTTCTTT,CASSLRGTGEAFF